This paragraph covers one TCR beta chain sequence. Its antigen is as yet unknown. The gene names here belong to mouse. With the read ending 1 residue before the CDR3 end, the germline J gene is used to fill in that end. The sample belongs to a study of tissue T cells after allogeneic stem cell transplantation. Study observations and caveats: TCR repertoires tracked anatomic similarity, regardless of disease or transplant status. In patients and mice, blood and spleen missed much of tissue repertoire.

Time point specified: mouse harvest day 7 after allogeneic transplant. Mouse grafts combined 10^7 T-cell-depleted bone marrow cells with 10^6 splenic CD5+ T cells. Mice had MHC-mismatched B6 into BALB/c GVHD, sampled day 7 or 14. Data came from immunoSEQ multiplex PCR; TCRdb stores just in-frame clones and leaves some out. The table shows about 10,000 clones, with roughly two fifths occurring only once. After removal of 5 bases from V and 7 bases from J, the junction contained 5 bases not matched to a gene. CDR3 length: 14 amino acids. Germline CDR1 is SNHLY and CDR2 is FYNGKV (reference sequence). This receptor was identified in a female BALB/c mouse given C57BL/6 T cells with graft-versus-host disease after an allogeneic hematopoietic cell transplant. Sequenced input: skin. The rearrangement links TRBV3 to TRBJ2-7; 13 nucleotides line up with TRBD2. The CDR3: CASSGGLGGLEQYF. CDR3 DNA, as far as it was read: TGTGCCAGCAGCGGTGGACTGGGGGGGCTAGAACAGTAC.